Sequencing of this T cell receptor beta chain was carried out in a study of T cells in Graves' hyperthyroidism and ophthalmopathy. This clonotype was detected many times. Its antigen remains unidentified. Study-level points and caveats: The model's output predicted ophthalmopathy at a median of 6.5 months prior to onset. Stable hyperthyroidism was separated from ophthalmopathy by a model based on 13 V-J features.

Diagnostic assessment was based on clinical symptoms, serum thyroxine and TRAb, thyroid ultrasound and orbital computed tomography. The CDR3 covers 16 residues. With 10 bases clipped from V and 3 bases from J, the junction kept 10 bases outside the gene matches. Germline V gene data show CDR1 as SGHVS and CDR2 as FQNEAQ. Amplified TCR beta CDR3 regions derived from RNA transcripts. First-round RT-PCR targeting the TCR CDR3 was performed with the HTBI primer set. TCRdb used MiXCR to reprocess the multiplex PCR reads, holding one entry per CDR3 protein. The sample shows hundreds of thousands of distinct CDR3 sequences, around 15% of them seen only once.

The rearrangement links TRBV7-8 to TRBJ2-5, with 14 nucleotides matching TRBD2. The sequenced material came from blood. The clonotype originates from a woman between 40 and 55 years old with Graves' ophthalmopathy. CDR3 sequence (DNA): TGTGCCACCGAATCGGGACTAGCGGGAGCAAAAGAGACCCAGTACTTC. This sequence encodes CATESGLAGAKETQYF.